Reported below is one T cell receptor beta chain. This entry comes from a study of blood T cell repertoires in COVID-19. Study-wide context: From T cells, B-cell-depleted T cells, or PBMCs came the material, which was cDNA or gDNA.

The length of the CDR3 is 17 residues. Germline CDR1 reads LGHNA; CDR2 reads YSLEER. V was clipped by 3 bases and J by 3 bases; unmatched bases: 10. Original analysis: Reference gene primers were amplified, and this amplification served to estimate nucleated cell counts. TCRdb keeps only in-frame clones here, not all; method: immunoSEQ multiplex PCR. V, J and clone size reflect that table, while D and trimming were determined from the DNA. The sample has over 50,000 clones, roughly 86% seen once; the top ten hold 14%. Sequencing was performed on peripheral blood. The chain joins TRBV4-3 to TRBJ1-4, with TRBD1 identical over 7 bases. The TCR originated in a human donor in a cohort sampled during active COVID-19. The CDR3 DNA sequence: TGCGCCAGCAGCCAGGCGGGACAGTTTAATCCTAATGAAAAACTGTTTTTT. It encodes CASSQAGQFNPNEKLFF.